This entry features one T cell receptor beta chain sequence. The target antigen is unknown. This specimen comes from a study of shared clonotypes between healthy human individuals. Background on the study: Two female and a few male donors aged 18 to 49 were enrolled.

TCRdb's copy holds only in-frame clones and misses some; the assay was immunoSEQ multiplex PCR. The data contain some 2,500,000 clones, roughly 93% of them seen just once; the ten biggest clones take up 0.35% to 0.45%. Whole-study findings and limits: Four donors had 4% to 6.5% of their naive CD4 clonotypes in common.

Per the germline V gene, CDR1 is SEHNR and CDR2 is FQNEAQ (reference sequence). Trimming cost V 1 base and J 4 bases; bases outside gene matches: 3. The CDR3 runs 15 residues. This receptor was obtained from a man aged 18 to 29 in good health. Some clones in this sample may be carry-over from other donors' samples. The gene calls are TRBV7-9 and TRBJ2-5; 10 nucleotides agree with TRBD1. Sequenced: naive CD4+ T cells from PBMCs. The subset: CD45RA+ positively selected. The CDR3 nucleotides are TGTGCCAGCAGCTTAGGACAGGGGGCTGGAGAGACCCAGTACTTC. As protein: CASSLGQGAGETQYF.